Listed below are T cell receptor beta chains from one sample, sequenced in a study of somatic mutations in cytotoxic T cells in rheumatoid arthritis. The method was immunoSEQ multiplex PCR; TCRdb's version includes in-frame clones alone and lacks a portion of them. Found here are more than 8,000 clones, roughly 80% of them singletons; the top ten hold roughly 23%. The sequenced sample was CD8+ T cells sorted from blood. The receptors were gathered from a man aged 45 to 65 in good health. CDR3s include the opening cysteine and the closing phenylalanine or tryptophan. The D gene is left open where the match is weak. Some rows mark clone size as missing; the rest say once, few, many or name a class of expanded clone.

abundance	v_gene	j_gene	d_gene	CDR3aa	CDR3nt
.	TRBV27	TRBJ2-1	.	CASSITGSSYNEQFF	TGTGCCAGCAGTATAACAGGGAGTTCCTACAATGAGCAGTTCTTC
.	TRBV9	TRBJ2-3	TRBD2	CASSSPGLGSGTQYF	TGTGCCAGCAGCTCCCCGGGACTAGGGTCAGGTACGCAGTATTTT
.	TRBV9	TRBJ2-7	.	CASSVGNAAGYEQYF	TGTGCCAGCAGCGTAGGGAACGCTGCCGGGTACGAGCAGTACTTC
.	TRBV7-8	TRBJ2-3	TRBD2	CASSNRAGSSTDTQYF	TGTGCCAGCAGCAACCGAGCGGGATCTAGCACAGATACGCAGTATTTT
.	TRBV28	TRBJ1-2	.	CASRPGPGIYGYTF	TGTGCCAGCAGGCCCGGGCCCGGGATCTATGGCTACACCTTC
.	TRBV4-1	TRBJ2-7	TRBD2	CASSHRLAGGMEQYF	TGCGCCAGCAGCCACCGACTAGCGGGAGGTATGGAGCAGTACTTC
.	TRBV5-1	TRBJ2-7	TRBD1	CASSIRQGMSYEQYF	TGCGCCAGCAGCATCCGACAGGGAATGTCCTACGAGCAGTACTTC
.	TRBV7-6	TRBJ1-5	.	CASSLSPLQPQHF	TGTGCCAGCAGCTTATCCCCCCTCCAGCCCCAGCATTTT
.	TRBV27	TRBJ2-5	.	CASSRVAQETQYF	TGTGCCAGCAGTCGGGTGGCTCAAGAGACCCAGTACTTC
.	TRBV28	TRBJ1-1	TRBD1	CASSFFGRGREAFF	TGTGCCAGCAGTTTTTTCGGCAGGGGGAGGGAAGCTTTCTTT
.	TRBV4-2	TRBJ2-7	TRBD1	CASSIRTGHEQYF	TGTGCCAGCAGCATACGGACAGGCCACGAGCAGTACTTC
.	TRBV13	TRBJ2-1	TRBD1	CASSYNRDREGEWQFF	TGTGCCAGCTCCTACAATCGGGACAGGGAGGGAGAATGGCAGTTCTTC
few	TRBV9	TRBJ2-3	TRBD1	CASSVKWDRGHDTQYF	TGTGCCAGCAGCGTAAAATGGGACAGGGGGCACGATACGCAGTATTTT
few	TRBV5-8	TRBJ1-4	TRBD1	CASSPGTATNEKLFF	TGTGCCAGCAGCCCGGGGACAGCAACTAATGAAAAACTGTTTTTT
.	TRBV2	TRBJ2-1	.	CASSEVGQANNEQFF	TGTGCCAGCAGTGAAGTGGGGCAGGCCAACAATGAGCAGTTCTTC
.	TRBV4-3	TRBJ2-7	TRBD1	CASSQDHAGAGGLGEQYF	TGCGCCAGCAGCCAAGATCACGCCGGGGCAGGGGGCTTGGGGGAGCAGTACTTC
.	TRBV9	TRBJ1-4	.	CASSPTSSTNEKLFF	TGTGCCAGCAGCCCGACATCCTCAACTAATGAAAAACTGTTTTTT